These T cell receptor beta chains were read from a single sample in a study of PD-L1 blockade in urothelial cancer. Here immunoSEQ multiplex PCR was the method, and the copy in TCRdb shows in-frame clones only, minus some. The repertoire consists of just under 30,000 clones, with about 89% occurring once and the leading ten covering roughly 3.1%. The input for sequencing was PBMCs, taken around atezolizumab (anti-PD-L1) treatment. Receptors originate from a man aged 50-59 years with urothelial cancer. CDR3s include the opening cysteine and the closing phenylalanine or tryptophan. A D gene is named only where the DNA matches it firmly. Not every row has a clone size; where given, it reads once, few, many or a size class.

CDR3 length: 15
clone size: few
D gene: .
V gene: TRBV30
J gene: TRBJ1-2
CDR3 protein: CAWTHMTGPNYGYTF
CDR3 DNA: TGTGCCTGGACCCATATGACAGGACCTAACTATGGCTACACCTTC

CDR3 length: 13
clone size: .
D gene: .
V gene: TRBV6-1
J gene: TRBJ2-7
CDR3 protein: CASSESPPGEQYF
CDR3 DNA: TGTGCCAGCAGTGAATCACCCCCGGGGGAGCAGTACTTC

CDR3 length: 15
clone size: .
D gene: .
V gene: TRBV7-9
J gene: TRBJ2-7
CDR3 protein: CASSFTGTSNYEQYF
CDR3 DNA: TGTGCCAGCAGCTTTACCGGGACATCTAACTACGAGCAGTACTTC

CDR3 length: 13
clone size: .
D gene: TRBD1
V gene: TRBV19
J gene: TRBJ1-2
CDR3 protein: CASRRQGDYGYTF
CDR3 DNA: TGTGCCAGTAGGAGACAGGGTGACTATGGCTACACCTTC

CDR3 length: 14
clone size: .
D gene: .
V gene: TRBV19
J gene: TRBJ1-2
CDR3 protein: CASSMRGRRYGYTF
CDR3 DNA: TGTGCCAGTAGTATGCGCGGGAGGCGCTATGGCTACACCTTC

CDR3 length: 15
clone size: .
D gene: .
V gene: TRBV27
J gene: TRBJ2-3
CDR3 protein: CASSLSGVSTDTQYF
CDR3 DNA: TGTGCCAGCAGCCTTTCGGGGGTCAGCACAGATACGCAGTATTTT

CDR3 length: 16
clone size: once
D gene: .
V gene: TRBV9
J gene: TRBJ1-4
CDR3 protein: CASSANSGATNEKLFF
CDR3 DNA: TGTGCCAGCAGCGCCAATTCGGGGGCAACTAATGAAAAACTGTTTTTT

CDR3 length: 17
clone size: .
D gene: .
V gene: TRBV13
J gene: TRBJ2-3
CDR3 protein: CASSWGHFDTSTDTQYF
CDR3 DNA: TGTGCCAGCAGCTGGGGACACTTTGATACTAGCACAGATACGCAGTATTTT

CDR3 length: 14
clone size: .
D gene: TRBD2
V gene: TRBV6-1
J gene: TRBJ2-1
CDR3 protein: CASSIAGGPDEQFF
CDR3 DNA: TGTGCCAGCAGTATAGCGGGGGGGCCAGATGAGCAGTTCTTC

CDR3 length: 16
clone size: .
D gene: TRBD2
V gene: TRBV29-1
J gene: TRBJ2-5
CDR3 protein: CSVEGLAGGPRETQYF
CDR3 DNA: TGCAGCGTGGAGGGACTAGCGGGAGGGCCCCGAGAGACCCAGTACTTC

CDR3 length: 15
clone size: .
D gene: .
V gene: TRBV7-2
J gene: TRBJ2-3
CDR3 protein: CASSLEGAVGDTQYF
CDR3 DNA: TGTGCCAGCAGCTTGGAGGGGGCAGTGGGAGATACGCAGTATTTT

CDR3 length: 15
clone size: .
D gene: TRBD2
V gene: TRBV7-3
J gene: TRBJ2-3
CDR3 protein: CASSPTSGATDTQYF
CDR3 DNA: TGTGCCAGCAGTCCAACGAGCGGGGCCACAGATACGCAGTATTTT

CDR3 length: 16
clone size: .
D gene: .
V gene: TRBV19
J gene: TRBJ1-4
CDR3 protein: CASNSGSGIDSEKLFF
CDR3 DNA: TGTGCCAGTAATTCCGGGAGCGGAATCGATAGTGAAAAACTGTTTTTT

CDR3 length: 13
clone size: once
D gene: TRBD1
V gene: TRBV7-2
J gene: TRBJ2-3
CDR3 protein: CASSSDRGTTQYF
CDR3 DNA: TGTGCCAGCAGCTCAGACAGGGGGACGACGCAGTATTTT

CDR3 length: 15
clone size: .
D gene: TRBD1
V gene: TRBV9
J gene: TRBJ1-4
CDR3 protein: CASSSGQGQNEKLFF
CDR3 DNA: TGTGCCAGCAGCAGCGGACAGGGTCAGAATGAAAAACTGTTTTTT

CDR3 length: 15
clone size: medium-sized
D gene: TRBD1
V gene: TRBV2
J gene: TRBJ1-6
CDR3 protein: CASRLRDSRNSPLHF
CDR3 DNA: TGTGCCAGCAGGCTCCGGGACAGTAGAAATTCACCCCTCCACTTT

CDR3 length: 16
clone size: once
D gene: TRBD1
V gene: TRBV25-1
J gene: TRBJ2-2
CDR3 protein: CASSEYRTGLDGELFF
CDR3 DNA: TGTGCCAGCAGTGAATATCGGACAGGGTTGGACGGGGAGCTGTTTTTT

CDR3 length: 13
clone size: .
D gene: .
V gene: TRBV21-1
J gene: TRBJ1-1
CDR3 protein: CASSTGTYTEAFF
CDR3 DNA: TGTGCCAGCAGCACAGGGACATACACTGAAGCTTTCTTT

CDR3 length: 14
clone size: .
D gene: .
V gene: TRBV7-9
J gene: TRBJ1-2
CDR3 protein: CASSRTAEHYGYTF
CDR3 DNA: TGTGCCAGCAGCCGGACAGCCGAGCATTATGGCTACACCTTC

CDR3 length: 12
clone size: .
D gene: .
V gene: TRBV5-5
J gene: TRBJ2-5
CDR3 protein: CASSLREETQYF
CDR3 DNA: TGTGCCAGCAGCTTGCGAGAAGAGACCCAGTACTTC

CDR3 length: 17
clone size: .
D gene: TRBD1
V gene: TRBV27
J gene: TRBJ2-2
CDR3 protein: CASSYVPGQENTGELFF
CDR3 DNA: TGTGCCAGCAGTTACGTCCCGGGACAGGAGAACACCGGGGAGCTGTTTTTT

CDR3 length: 14
clone size: .
D gene: .
V gene: TRBV5-1
J gene: TRBJ2-7
CDR3 protein: CASSPGGNFYEQYF
CDR3 DNA: TGCGCCAGCAGCCCGGGGGGCAACTTCTACGAGCAGTACTTC

CDR3 length: 17
clone size: .
D gene: TRBD1
V gene: TRBV28
J gene: TRBJ1-3
CDR3 protein: CASSDNRGTLGGNTIYF
CDR3 DNA: TGTGCCAGCAGTGACAACAGGGGAACTCTAGGAGGAAACACCATATATTTT

CDR3 length: 14
clone size: .
D gene: .
V gene: TRBV4-2
J gene: TRBJ1-6
CDR3 protein: CASSQGATNSPLHF
CDR3 DNA: TGTGCCAGCAGCCAGGGGGCAACGAATTCACCCCTCCACTTT

CDR3 length: 15
clone size: .
D gene: .
V gene: TRBV9
J gene: TRBJ2-7
CDR3 protein: CASSVGLGTSYEQYF
CDR3 DNA: TGTGCCAGCAGCGTAGGTTTAGGGACATCCTACGAGCAGTACTTC

CDR3 length: 17
clone size: once
D gene: .
V gene: TRBV19
J gene: TRBJ1-5
CDR3 protein: CASSMSPQGYSNQPQHF
CDR3 DNA: TGTGCCAGTAGTATGTCCCCACAGGGTTACTCCAATCAGCCCCAGCATTTT

CDR3 length: 14
clone size: .
D gene: .
V gene: TRBV6-5
J gene: TRBJ1-4
CDR3 protein: CASRGGGVNEKLFF
CDR3 DNA: TGTGCCAGCAGAGGAGGAGGGGTTAATGAAAAACTGTTTTTT

CDR3 length: 15
clone size: .
D gene: .
V gene: TRBV15
J gene: TRBJ2-3
CDR3 protein: CATSRGGDPADTQYF
CDR3 DNA: TGTGCCACCAGCAGAGGGGGGGATCCCGCAGATACGCAGTATTTT

CDR3 length: 16
clone size: .
D gene: TRBD1
V gene: TRBV9
J gene: TRBJ1-1
CDR3 protein: CASSVGMDRWNTEAFF
CDR3 DNA: TGTGCCAGCAGCGTAGGGATGGACAGGTGGAACACTGAAGCTTTCTTT

CDR3 length: 16
clone size: .
D gene: TRBD2
V gene: TRBV19
J gene: TRBJ2-4
CDR3 protein: CASSVSGGAPKNIQYF
CDR3 DNA: TGTGCCAGTAGTGTCTCGGGGGGGGCACCCAAAAACATTCAGTACTTC

CDR3 length: 13
clone size: .
D gene: .
V gene: TRBV30
J gene: TRBJ2-2
CDR3 protein: CAWRASVTGELFF
CDR3 DNA: TGTGCCTGGAGGGCTAGCGTCACCGGGGAGCTGTTTTTT

CDR3 length: 15
clone size: .
D gene: TRBD2
V gene: TRBV6-5
J gene: TRBJ2-7
CDR3 protein: CASRRLADLSYEQYF
CDR3 DNA: TGTGCCAGCAGAAGACTAGCGGACCTCTCCTACGAGCAGTACTTC

CDR3 length: 15
clone size: .
D gene: TRBD1
V gene: TRBV29-1
J gene: TRBJ2-2
CDR3 protein: CSVERTGRNTGELFF
CDR3 DNA: TGCAGCGTTGAACGGACAGGAAGGAACACCGGGGAGCTGTTTTTT

CDR3 length: 11
clone size: .
D gene: .
V gene: TRBV6-6
J gene: TRBJ2-7
CDR3 protein: CASTHSYEQYF
CDR3 DNA: TGTGCCAGCACCCATTCCTACGAGCAGTACTTC

CDR3 length: 14
clone size: .
D gene: .
V gene: TRBV5-4
J gene: TRBJ1-1
CDR3 protein: CASSLPGENTEAFF
CDR3 DNA: TGTGCCAGCAGCTTGCCAGGGGAGAACACTGAAGCTTTCTTT